The 15 T cell receptor beta chains presented below share a single source sample, sequenced in a study of OX40 agonist ivuxolimab in advanced cancers. The library relied on the immunoSEQ multiplex PCR assay. What TCRdb holds here is the immuneACCESS table cut down to in-frame rearrangements. Part of the clones is not present; checked against another copy, under half of the missing clones reflect an unresolved V gene, and the others are unexplained. For this sample the table gives tens of thousands of clones, of which around four fifths were detected only once. Jointly, the top ten make up around 1.8% of the sample. The sample in question was CD4+ or CD8+ T cells sorted from blood, obtained in a trial of the OX40 agonist ivuxolimab. These receptors originate from an adult with an advanced solid tumor such as melanoma, head and neck, liver or kidney cancer.

The chain employs TRBV19 and TRBJ1-1, with no clear D. The CDR3 sequence is 13 residues long. CDR1 and CDR2 (germline): LNHDA, SQIVND (reference sequence). Trimming removed 4 bases from V and 4 bases from J, with 10 bases in between. The DNA for the CDR3 is TGTGCCAGTAGTACCAAGGCGGGCACTGAAGCTTTCTTT. Its translation is CASSTKAGTEAFF.

The J gene is TRBJ1-2, the V gene TRBV30, with D perhaps matching TRBD1 (6 bases). Germline V CDR1 and CDR2: GTSNPN, SVGIG (reference sequence). V lost 0 bases, J lost 8 bases, and 16 bases lay in between. This CDR3 has 14 amino acids. CDR3 nucleotide sequence: TGTGCCTGGAGTGTACGTCCAGGGGATGCAGGCTACACCTTC. Its protein is CAWSVRPGDAGYTF.

This clone has more than one count but fewer than ten. The rearrangement uses TRBV7-2 and TRBJ1-6, with 9 bases identical to TRBD1. This CDR3 contains 15 residues. Trimming at V came to 6 bases and at J to 6 bases, leaving 6 bases not matched to a gene. CDR1 and CDR2 from the germline V gene are SGHTA and FQGNSA. The chain's CDR3 is CASSSQTGGNSPLHF. The CDR3 DNA reads TGTGCCAGCAGTTCACAGACAGGGGGTAATTCACCCCTCCACTTT.

This clone occurred a few times. This chain uses TRBV19 with TRBJ1-1; D is perhaps TRBD1 (5 bases). The V gene lost 4 bases and the J gene lost 5 bases, with 8 bases spanning the gap. Per the germline V gene, CDR1 is LNHDA and CDR2 is SQIVND (reference sequence). The CDR3 is 12 amino acids. CDR3 sequence reads: CASSNQGTEAFF. CDR3 nucleotide sequence: TGTGCCAGTAGTAACCAGGGTACTGAAGCTTTCTTT.

The chain employs TRBV13 and TRBJ1-2; TRBD1 might be the D (5 bases). V was shortened by 0 bases and J by 6 bases, with 17 bases between the two germline ends. The CDR3 sequence is 16 residues long. Germline-derived CDR1 and CDR2 are PRHDT and FYEKMQ (reference sequence). The CDR3 here is CASSLGNGALGDGYTF. CDR3 nucleotides: TGTGCCAGCAGCTTAGGAAACGGGGCCTTAGGGGATGGCTACACCTTC.

This clone was observed a single time. J is TRBJ2-1 and V is TRBV7-2; 14 bases are shared with TRBD2. Germline CDR1 reads SGHTA; CDR2 reads FQGNSA. V dropped 3 bases and J dropped 9; count of bases not matched to a gene: 1. The CDR3 extends over 14 amino acids. The CDR3 DNA reads TGTGCCAGCAGCTTGACTAGCGGGAGGGTTGAGCAGTTCTTC. Protein sequence: CASSLTSGRVEQFF.

V and J are TRBV30 and TRBJ1-3; tentative D call: TRBD1 (6 bases). Germline CDR1 GTSNPN, CDR2 SVGIG (reference sequence). The CDR3 totals 15 residues. V shed 1 base and J shed 4 bases, with 14 bases lying between them. This CDR3 is CAWSEGGTPGNTIYF. CDR3 coding DNA: TGTGCCTGGAGTGAGGGGGGGACACCAGGAAACACCATATATTTT.

This clone was observed a handful of times. The chain links TRBV4-2 to TRBJ1-5, with a weak D call TRBD1 (5 bases). The CDR3 runs 15 residues. Germline V lookup: CDR1 LGHNA, CDR2 YNFKEQ. Trimming removed 1 base from V and 4 bases from J, with 11 bases in between. CDR3 coding DNA: TGTGCCAGCAGCCAAGGGGGCCGAACAAATCAGCCCCAGCATTTT. Translated, it gives CASSQGGRTNQPQHF.

This chain uses TRBV5-1 with TRBJ1-2; a possible D gene is TRBD1 (5 bases). Germline CDR1 and CDR2: SGHRS and YFSETQ. CDR3 length: 14 amino acids. V shed 0 bases and J shed 6 bases, with 12 bases lying between them. The chain's CDR3 is CASSLGGALNGYTF. Here the CDR3 DNA reads TGCGCCAGCAGCTTGGGGGGCGCATTAAATGGCTACACCTTC.

The gene calls are TRBV19 and TRBJ2-1, with TRBD1 matching 10 bases. With V trimmed by 5 bases and J by 3 bases, 7 bases remained unmatched. The length of the CDR3 is 16 residues. In germline, CDR1 is LNHDA, CDR2 SQIVND (reference sequence). In nucleotides, the CDR3 is TGTGCCAGTAGTCCCTTGACAGGGGGCGACTACAATGAGCAGTTCTTC. Its protein is CASSPLTGGDYNEQFF.

The chain joins TRBV10-3 to TRBJ1-6, with a weak D call TRBD1 (6 bases). V was shortened by 0 bases and J by 5 bases, with 8 bases between the two germline ends. Per germline, CDR1 ENHRY and CDR2 SYGVKD. The CDR3 length is 15 residues. In DNA form, the CDR3 reads TGTGCCATCAGTGAGTCGGGGGACAATAATTCACCCCTCCACTTT. It codes for CAISESGDNNSPLHF.

The chain joins TRBV10-2 to TRBJ2-5, with 7 bases that match TRBD1. This CDR3 is 13 amino acids long. Trimming cost V 8 bases and J 0 bases; bases outside gene matches: 3. Germline CDR1 is WSHSY and CDR2 is SAAADI. Here the CDR3 reads CASRGQYQETQYF. For the CDR3, the DNA is TGCGCCAGCCGGGGACAGTACCAAGAGACCCAGTACTTC.

This chain joins TRBV18 and TRBJ1-1, with 8 positions matching TRBD1. The germline V gene encodes CDR1 KGHSH and CDR2 LQKENI. The V and J ends lost 6 bases and 2 bases, in that order; junction bases with no gene match: 5. The CDR3 covers 14 residues. CDR3 sequence reads: CASSLDRANTEAFF. As DNA, the CDR3 is TGTGCCAGCTCCTTGGACAGGGCAAACACTGAAGCTTTCTTT. Complete variable domain (other parts from reference TRBV18 and TRBJ1-1): NAGVMQNPRHLVRRRGQEARLRCSPMKGHSHVYWYRQLPEEGLKFMVYLQKENIIDESGMPKERFSAEFPKEGPSILRIQQVVRGDSAAYFCASSLDRANTEAFFGQGTRLTVV.

The chain employs TRBV19 and TRBJ2-2; D may be TRBD1 (5 bases). CDR1 and CDR2 from the germline V gene are LNHDA and SQIVND (reference sequence). Deletions cut 5 bases from V and 5 bases from J, with 9 bases between. CDR3 length: 13 amino acids. The CDR3 reads CASSLDRTGELFF. The CDR3 nucleotides read TGTGCCAGTAGTCTCGACAGAACCGGGGAGCTGTTTTTT.

V is TRBV5-1 and J is TRBJ2-3; D is perhaps TRBD1 (6 bases). V was clipped by 2 bases and J by 0 bases, with 13 bases between them. Per germline, CDR1 SGHRS and CDR2 YFSETQ. The CDR3 has 16 amino acids. As DNA, the CDR3 is TGCGCCAGCAGCTTCGAAGGGGACATTAGCACAGATACGCAGTATTTT. Its protein product is CASSFEGDISTDTQYF.